This T cell receptor (beta chain) stems from a study of beta chain features in type 1 diabetes. Findings and caveats of the study: Within each of all four CD4+ subsets, Type 1 diabetes patients had TCRB CDR3s that were moderately but significantly shorter. Relative to healthy donors, patients appeared to have naive, central memory and Treg TCRB repertoires that were more similar.

With respect to this clone: Its antigen is unidentified. Other DNA sequences in the sample encode the same CDR3.

What was sequenced were expressed TCRB transcripts, since all of the isolated RNA had been reverse transcribed. The data were produced by immunoSEQ multiplex PCR, yet TCRdb's version contains in-frame clones alone and is incomplete. Of a few hundred thousand clones in the sample, 16% were seen once. A heparinised blood draw that averaged roughly 110 mL was obtained once from each donor. Based on CD45RO/CCR7/CD25/CD127/CD95/CD27, CD4+ regulatory, stem cell-like memory, naive and central memory cells were sorted. This receptor was obtained from a young man with type 1 diabetes. Sequencing was performed on naive CD4+ T cells from blood.

For the CDR3, the DNA is TGCGCCAGCAGCCAAGTTGGGGATGAGCAGTTCTTC. Amino acids: CASSQVGDEQFF. The V and J genes are TRBV4-1 and TRBJ2-1; D call uncertain. The CDR3 contains 12 residues. Per germline, CDR1 MGHRA and CDR2 YSYEKL. Trimming took 1 base from V and 8 from J, leaving 6 bases between them.